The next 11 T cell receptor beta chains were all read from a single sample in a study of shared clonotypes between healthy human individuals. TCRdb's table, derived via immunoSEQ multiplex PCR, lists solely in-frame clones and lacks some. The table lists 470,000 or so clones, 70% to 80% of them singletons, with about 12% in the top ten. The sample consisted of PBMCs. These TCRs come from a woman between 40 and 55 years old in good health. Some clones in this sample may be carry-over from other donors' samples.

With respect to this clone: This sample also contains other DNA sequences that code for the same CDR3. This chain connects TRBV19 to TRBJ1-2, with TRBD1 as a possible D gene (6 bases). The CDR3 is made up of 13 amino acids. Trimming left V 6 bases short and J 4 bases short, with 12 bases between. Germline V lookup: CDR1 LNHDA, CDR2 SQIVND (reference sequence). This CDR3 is CASSRQGTYGYTF. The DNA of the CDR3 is TGTGCCAGTAGCCGGCAGGGGACCTATGGCTACACCTTC.

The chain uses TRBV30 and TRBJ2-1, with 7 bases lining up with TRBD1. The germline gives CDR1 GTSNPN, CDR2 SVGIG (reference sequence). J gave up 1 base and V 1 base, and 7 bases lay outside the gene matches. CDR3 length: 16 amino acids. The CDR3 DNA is TGTGCCTGGAGTGCCCTCGGGACAGATTCCTACAATGAGCAGTTCTTC. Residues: CAWSALGTDSYNEQFF. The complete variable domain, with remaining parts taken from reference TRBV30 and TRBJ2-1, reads SQTIHQWPATLVQPVGSPLSLECTVEGTSNPNLYWYRQAAGRGLQLLFYSVGIGQISSEVPQNLSASRPQDRQFILSSKKLLLSDSGFYLCAWSALGTDSYNEQFFGPGTRLTVL.

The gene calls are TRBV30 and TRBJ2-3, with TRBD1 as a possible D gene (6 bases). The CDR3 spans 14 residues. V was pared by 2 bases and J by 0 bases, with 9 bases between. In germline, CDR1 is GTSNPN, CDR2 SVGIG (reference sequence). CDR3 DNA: TGTGCCTGGAGTACCGGGACAAGCACAGATACGCAGTATTTT. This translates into CAWSTGTSTDTQYF.

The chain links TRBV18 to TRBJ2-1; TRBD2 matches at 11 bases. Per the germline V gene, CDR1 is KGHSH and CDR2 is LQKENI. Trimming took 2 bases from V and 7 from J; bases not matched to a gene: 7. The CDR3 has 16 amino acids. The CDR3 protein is CASSPAPGLAENEQFF. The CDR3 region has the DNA TGTGCCAGCTCACCAGCGCCGGGACTAGCGGAAAATGAGCAGTTCTTC.

The CDR3 coding sequence is TGTGCCAGCTCACCGGGAGCGGCGGAGAGTTACGAGCAGTACTTC. The encoded protein is CASSPGAAESYEQYF. The chain combines TRBV18 with TRBJ2-7; weak D call: TRBD2 (5 bases). The V and J ends lost 3 bases and 4 bases respectively, with 16 bases between them. CDR3 length: 15 amino acids. Germline V gene data show CDR1 as KGHSH and CDR2 as LQKENI.

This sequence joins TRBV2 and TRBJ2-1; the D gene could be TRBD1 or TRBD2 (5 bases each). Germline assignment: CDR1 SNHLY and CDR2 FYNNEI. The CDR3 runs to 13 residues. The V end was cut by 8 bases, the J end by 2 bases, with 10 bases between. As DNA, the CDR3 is TGTGCCAGCCTAGGGACCACCTACAATGAGCAGTTCTTC. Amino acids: CASLGTTYNEQFF.

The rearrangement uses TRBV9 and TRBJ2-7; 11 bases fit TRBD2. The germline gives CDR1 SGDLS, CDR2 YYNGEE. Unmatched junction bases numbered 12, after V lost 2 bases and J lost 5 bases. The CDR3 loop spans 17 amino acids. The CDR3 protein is CASSVSGRALAGNEQYF. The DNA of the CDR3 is TGTGCCAGCAGCGTTAGCGGGAGGGCCCTCGCGGGGAACGAGCAGTACTTC.

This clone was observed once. In DNA, the CDR3 is TGTGCCACCAGCAGAGACCCCACGGATGAAGCTTTCTTT. Amino acids: CATSRDPTDEAFF. This chain joins TRBV15 and TRBJ1-1, with D hard to call. Germline lookup yields CDR1 LNHNV and CDR2 YYDKDF (reference sequence). This CDR3 has 13 amino acids. Trimming took 0 bases from V and 7 from J, leaving 9 bases between them.

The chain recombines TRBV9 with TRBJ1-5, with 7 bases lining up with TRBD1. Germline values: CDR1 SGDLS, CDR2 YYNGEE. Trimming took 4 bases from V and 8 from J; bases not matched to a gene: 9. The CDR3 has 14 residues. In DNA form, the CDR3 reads TGTGCCAGCAGCCCCGGACAGGTCTCGAAGCCCCAGCATTTT. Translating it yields CASSPGQVSKPQHF.

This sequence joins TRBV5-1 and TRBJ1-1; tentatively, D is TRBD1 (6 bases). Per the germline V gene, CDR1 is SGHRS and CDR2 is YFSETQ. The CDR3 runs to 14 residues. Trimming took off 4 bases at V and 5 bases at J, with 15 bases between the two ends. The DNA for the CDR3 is TGCGCCAGCAGCCCGGTAATAACAGGGACTGAAGCTTTCTTT. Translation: CASSPVITGTEAFF.

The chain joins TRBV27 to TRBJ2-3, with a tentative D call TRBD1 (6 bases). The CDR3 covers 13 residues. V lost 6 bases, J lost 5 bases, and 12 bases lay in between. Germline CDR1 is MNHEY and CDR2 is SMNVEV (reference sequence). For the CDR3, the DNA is TGTGCCAGCAGCATCCGAGGGGGAGATACGCAGTATTTT. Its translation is CASSIRGGDTQYF.